The entry below gives a single TCR beta chain sequence along with its context. The data originate from a study of blood T cells in healthy people across ages. Combining a sample-barcoded 5' primer with a J-beta primer mix, a second PCR ran for about 6 to 11 cycles. TCRdb re-analysed the 5' RACE reads in MiXCR, keeping a single row per CDR3 protein. The data contain fewer than 2 million distinct CDR3 sequences, more than 35% of them singletons. What was sequenced was blood. The clonotype was recovered from a human donor in good health.

The CDR3 loop reads CASSRGNRDEQFF. The DNA for the CDR3 is TGTGCCAGCAGCCGGGGCAACCGGGACGAGCAGTTCTTC. The J gene is TRBJ2-1, the V gene TRBV7-6, with D possibly called TRBD1 or TRBD2 (5 bases each). The CDR3 is made up of 13 amino acids. CDR1 and CDR2 (germline): SGHVS, FNYEAQ. V was trimmed by 5 bases and J by 10 bases, leaving 15 bases between them. Variable domain in full (rest from reference TRBV7-6 and TRBJ2-1): GAGVSQSPRYKVTKRGQDVALRCDPISGHVSLYWYRQALGQGPEFLTYFNYEAQQDKSGLPNDRFSAERPEGSISTLTIQRTEQRDSAMYRCASSRGNRDEQFFGPGTRLTVL.